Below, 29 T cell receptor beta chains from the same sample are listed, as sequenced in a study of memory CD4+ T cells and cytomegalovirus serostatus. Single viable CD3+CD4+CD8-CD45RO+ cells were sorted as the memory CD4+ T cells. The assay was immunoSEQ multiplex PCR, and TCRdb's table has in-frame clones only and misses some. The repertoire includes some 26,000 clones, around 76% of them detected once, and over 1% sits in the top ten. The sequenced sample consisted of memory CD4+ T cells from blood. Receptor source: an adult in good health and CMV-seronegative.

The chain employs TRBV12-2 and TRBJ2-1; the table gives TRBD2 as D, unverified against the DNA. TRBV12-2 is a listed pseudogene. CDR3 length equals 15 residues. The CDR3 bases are TGTGCAAGTCGCTTTGTCGCGGGAGCTCTGAATGAGCAGTTCTTC. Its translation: CASRFVAGALNEQFF.

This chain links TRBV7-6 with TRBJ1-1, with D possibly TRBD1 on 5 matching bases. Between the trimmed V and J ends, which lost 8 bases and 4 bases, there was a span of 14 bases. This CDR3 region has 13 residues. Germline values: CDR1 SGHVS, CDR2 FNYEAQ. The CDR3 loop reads CASAGNVGTEAFF. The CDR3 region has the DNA TGTGCCAGCGCAGGGAACGTGGGCACTGAAGCTTTCTTT. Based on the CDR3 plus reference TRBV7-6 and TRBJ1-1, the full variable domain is GAGVSQSPRYKVTKRGQDVALRCDPISGHVSLYWYRQALGQGPEFLTYFNYEAQQDKSGLPNDRFSAERPEGSISTLTIQRTEQRDSAMYRCASAGNVGTEAFFGQGTRLTVV.

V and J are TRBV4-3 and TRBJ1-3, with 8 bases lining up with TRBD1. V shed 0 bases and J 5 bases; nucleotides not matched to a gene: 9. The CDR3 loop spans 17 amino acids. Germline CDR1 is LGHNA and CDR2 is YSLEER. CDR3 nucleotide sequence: TGCGCCAGCAGCCAAGAGGTTTTAGGACAGGGACGAAACACCATATATTTT. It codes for CASSQEVLGQGRNTIYF.

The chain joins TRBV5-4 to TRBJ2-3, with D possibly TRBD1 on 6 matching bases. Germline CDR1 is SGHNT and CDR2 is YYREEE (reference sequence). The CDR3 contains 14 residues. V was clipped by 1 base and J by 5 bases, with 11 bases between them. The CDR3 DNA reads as TGTGCCAGCAGCTTGCGGTCCAGGGGAGATACGCAGTATTTT. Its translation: CASSLRSRGDTQYF.

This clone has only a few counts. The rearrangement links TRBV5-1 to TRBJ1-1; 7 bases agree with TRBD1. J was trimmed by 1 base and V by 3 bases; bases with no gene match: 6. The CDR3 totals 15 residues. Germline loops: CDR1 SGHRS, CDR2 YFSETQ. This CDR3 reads CASSSTGAGNTEAFF. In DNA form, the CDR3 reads TGCGCCAGCAGCTCAACAGGGGCCGGGAACACTGAAGCTTTCTTT.

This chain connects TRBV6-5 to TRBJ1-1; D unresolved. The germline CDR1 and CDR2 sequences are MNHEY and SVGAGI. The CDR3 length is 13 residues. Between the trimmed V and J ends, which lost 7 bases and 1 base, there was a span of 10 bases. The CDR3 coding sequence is TGTGCCAGCATGCAAAAACCGAACACTGAAGCTTTCTTT. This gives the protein CASMQKPNTEAFF.

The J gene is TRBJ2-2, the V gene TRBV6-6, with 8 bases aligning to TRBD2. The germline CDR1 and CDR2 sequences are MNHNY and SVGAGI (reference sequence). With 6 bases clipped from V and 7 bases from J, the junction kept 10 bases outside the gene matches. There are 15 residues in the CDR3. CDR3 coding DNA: TGTGCCAGCAGATCTAGCGGGTTGGAGGGCGGGGAGCTGTTTTTT. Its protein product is CASRSSGLEGGELFF.

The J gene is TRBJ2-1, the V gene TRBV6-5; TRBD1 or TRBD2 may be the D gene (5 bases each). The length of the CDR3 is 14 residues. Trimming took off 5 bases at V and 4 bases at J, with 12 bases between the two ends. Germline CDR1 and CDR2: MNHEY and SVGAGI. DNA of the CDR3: TGTGCCAGCAGTCGGGACGCTGCTTACAATGAGCAGTTCTTC. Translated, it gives CASSRDAAYNEQFF.

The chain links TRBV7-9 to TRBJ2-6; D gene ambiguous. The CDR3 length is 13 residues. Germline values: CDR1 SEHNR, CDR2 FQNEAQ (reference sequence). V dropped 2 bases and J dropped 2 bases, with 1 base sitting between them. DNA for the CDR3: TGTGCCAGCAGCTTAACTGGGGCCAACGTCCTGACTTTC. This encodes CASSLTGANVLTF.

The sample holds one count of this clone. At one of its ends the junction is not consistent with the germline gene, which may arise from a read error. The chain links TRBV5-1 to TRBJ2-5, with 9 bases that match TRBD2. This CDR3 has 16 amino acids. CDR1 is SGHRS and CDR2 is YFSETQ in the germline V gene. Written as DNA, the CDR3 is TGCGCCAGCAGTTTGGATCGACCAGCGGGAGGAGAGACCCAGTACTTC. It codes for CASSLDRPAGGETQYF. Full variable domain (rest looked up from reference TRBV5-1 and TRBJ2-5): KAGVTQTPRYLIKTRGQQVTLSCSPISGHRSVSWYQQTPGQGLQFLFEYFSETQRNKGNFPGRFSGRQFSNSRSEMNVSTLELGDSALYLCASSLDRPAGGETQYFGPGTRLLVL.

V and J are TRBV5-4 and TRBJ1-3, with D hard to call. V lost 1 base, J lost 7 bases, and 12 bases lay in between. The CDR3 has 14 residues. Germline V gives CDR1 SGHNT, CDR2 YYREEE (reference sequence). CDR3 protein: CASSLWGGSNTIYF. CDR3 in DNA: TGTGCCAGCAGCTTGTGGGGAGGAAGTAACACCATATATTTT. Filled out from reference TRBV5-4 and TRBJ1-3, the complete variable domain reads ETGVTQSPTHLIKTRGQQVTLRCSSQSGHNTVSWYQQALGQGPQFIFQYYREEENGRGNFPPRFSGLQFPNYSSELNVNALELDDSALYLCASSLWGGSNTIYFGEGSWLTVV.

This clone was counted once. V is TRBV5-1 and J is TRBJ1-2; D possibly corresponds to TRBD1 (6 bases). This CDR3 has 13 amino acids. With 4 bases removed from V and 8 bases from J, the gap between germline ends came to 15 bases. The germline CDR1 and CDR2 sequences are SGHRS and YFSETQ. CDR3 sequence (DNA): TGCGCCAGCAGCCTCCTGGACAGTAGGGGCTACACCTTC. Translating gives CASSLLDSRGYTF.

The CDR3 nucleotides read TGCGCCAGCAGCAACGACAGGGGAAATCAGCCCCAGCATTTT. It is translated as CASSNDRGNQPQHF. V is TRBV4-1 and J is TRBJ1-5; 8 bases align to TRBD1. From germline, CDR1 is MGHRA and CDR2 YSYEKL. This CDR3 has 14 amino acids. Losses at the gene ends were 5 bases for V and 4 bases for J; bases not matched to a gene: 4.

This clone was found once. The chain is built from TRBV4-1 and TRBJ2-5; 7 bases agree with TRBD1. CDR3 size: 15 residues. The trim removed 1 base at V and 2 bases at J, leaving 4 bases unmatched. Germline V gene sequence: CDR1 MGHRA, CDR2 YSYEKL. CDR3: CASSQVARGQETQYF. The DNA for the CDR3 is TGCGCCAGCAGCCAAGTTGCCAGGGGGCAAGAGACCCAGTACTTC.

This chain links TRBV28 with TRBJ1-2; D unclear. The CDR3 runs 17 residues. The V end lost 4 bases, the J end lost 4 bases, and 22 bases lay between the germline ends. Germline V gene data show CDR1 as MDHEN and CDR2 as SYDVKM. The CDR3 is CASSWNIHPPARYGYTF. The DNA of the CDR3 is TGTGCCAGCAGTTGGAACATCCATCCCCCCGCCCGCTATGGCTACACCTTC.

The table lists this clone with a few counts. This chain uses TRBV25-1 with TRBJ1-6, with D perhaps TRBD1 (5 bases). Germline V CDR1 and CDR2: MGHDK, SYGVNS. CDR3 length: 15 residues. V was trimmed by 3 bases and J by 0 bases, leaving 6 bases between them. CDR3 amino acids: CASSEGGSYNSPLHF. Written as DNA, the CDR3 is TGTGCCAGCAGTGAGGGGGGCTCCTATAATTCACCCCTCCACTTT.

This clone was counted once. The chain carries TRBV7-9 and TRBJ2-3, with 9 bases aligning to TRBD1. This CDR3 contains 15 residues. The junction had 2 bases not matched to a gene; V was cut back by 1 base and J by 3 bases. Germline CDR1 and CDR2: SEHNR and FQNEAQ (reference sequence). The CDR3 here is CASSLVGTGTDTQYF. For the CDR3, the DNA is TGTGCCAGCAGCTTAGTTGGGACAGGGACAGATACGCAGTATTTT.

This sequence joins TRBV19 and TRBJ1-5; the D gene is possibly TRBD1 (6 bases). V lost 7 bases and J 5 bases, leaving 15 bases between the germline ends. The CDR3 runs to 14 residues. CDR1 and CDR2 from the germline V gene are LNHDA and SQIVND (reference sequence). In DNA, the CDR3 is TGTGCCAGTAAGCAGCAGGGGTCGGATCAGCCCCAGCATTTT. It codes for CASKQQGSDQPQHF.

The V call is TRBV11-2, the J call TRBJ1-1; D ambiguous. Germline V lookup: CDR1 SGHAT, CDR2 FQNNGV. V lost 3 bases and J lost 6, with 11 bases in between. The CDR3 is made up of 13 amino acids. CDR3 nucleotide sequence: TGTGCCAGCAGCTTTTTCGGAGTCGCTGAAGCTTTCTTT. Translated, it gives CASSFFGVAEAFF.

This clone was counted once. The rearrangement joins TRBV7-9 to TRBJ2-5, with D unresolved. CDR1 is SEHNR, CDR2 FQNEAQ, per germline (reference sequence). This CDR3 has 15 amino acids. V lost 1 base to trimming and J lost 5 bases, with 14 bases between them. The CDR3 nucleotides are TGTGCCAGCAGCTTAGAGTCGGGCAGTCAGGAGACCCAGTACTTC. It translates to CASSLESGSQETQYF.

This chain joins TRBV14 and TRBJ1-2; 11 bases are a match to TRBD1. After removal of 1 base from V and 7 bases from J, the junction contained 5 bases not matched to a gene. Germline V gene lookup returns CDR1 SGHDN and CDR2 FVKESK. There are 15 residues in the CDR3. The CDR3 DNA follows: TGTGCCAGCAGCCAAGTCCGGACAGGGGGCAGTGGCTACACCTTC. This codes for CASSQVRTGGSGYTF.

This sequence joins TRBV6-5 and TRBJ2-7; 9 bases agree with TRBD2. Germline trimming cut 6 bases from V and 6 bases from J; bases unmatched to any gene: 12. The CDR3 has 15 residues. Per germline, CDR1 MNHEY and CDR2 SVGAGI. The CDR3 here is CASSTLSGRWGEQYF. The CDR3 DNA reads TGTGCCAGCAGCACCCTTAGCGGGAGATGGGGCGAGCAGTACTTC.

The DNA of the CDR3 is TGTGCCGGGGGGGCGGAGAGCAATCAGCCCCAGCATTTT. It is translated as CAGGAESNQPQHF. The chain links TRBV6-1 to TRBJ1-5; maybe TRBD1 (6 bases). Germline CDR1 and CDR2: MNHNS and SASEGT. This CDR3 has 13 amino acids. V was trimmed by 11 bases and J by 1 base, leaving 12 bases between them.

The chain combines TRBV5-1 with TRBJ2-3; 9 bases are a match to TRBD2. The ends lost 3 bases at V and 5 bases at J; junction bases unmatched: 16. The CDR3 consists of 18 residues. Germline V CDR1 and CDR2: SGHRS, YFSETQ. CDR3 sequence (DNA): TGCGCCAGCAGCTGGAGACCTCGGACTAGCGATGCGGAAGATACGCAGTATTTT. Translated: CASSWRPRTSDAEDTQYF.

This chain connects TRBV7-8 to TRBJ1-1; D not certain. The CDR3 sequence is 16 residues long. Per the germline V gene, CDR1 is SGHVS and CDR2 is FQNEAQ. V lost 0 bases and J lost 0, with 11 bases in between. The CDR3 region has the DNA TGTGCCAGCAGCTTAGCCGGACTTTCCATGAACACTGAAGCTTTCTTT. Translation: CASSLAGLSMNTEAFF. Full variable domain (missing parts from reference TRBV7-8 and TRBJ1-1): GAGVSQSPRYKVAKRGQDVALRCDPISGHVSLFWYQQALGQGPEFLTYFQNEAQLDKSGLPSDRFFAERPEGSVSTLKIQRTQQEDSAVYLCASSLAGLSMNTEAFFGQGTRLTVV.

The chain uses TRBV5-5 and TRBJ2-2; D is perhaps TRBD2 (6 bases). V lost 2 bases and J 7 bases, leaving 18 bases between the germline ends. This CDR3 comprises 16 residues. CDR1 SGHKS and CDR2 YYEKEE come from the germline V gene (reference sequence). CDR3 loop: CASSFNWGVQGGELFF. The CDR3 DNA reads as TGTGCCAGCAGCTTTAATTGGGGGGTTCAAGGCGGGGAGCTGTTTTTT.

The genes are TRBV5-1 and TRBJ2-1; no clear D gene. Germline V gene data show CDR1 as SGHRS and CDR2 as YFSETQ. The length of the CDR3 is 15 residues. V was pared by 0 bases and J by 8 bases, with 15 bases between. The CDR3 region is CASSLGPTKIDEQFF. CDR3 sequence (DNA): TGCGCCAGCAGCTTGGGACCTACCAAAATAGATGAGCAGTTCTTC. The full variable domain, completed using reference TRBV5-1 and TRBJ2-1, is KAGVTQTPRYLIKTRGQQVTLSCSPISGHRSVSWYQQTPGQGLQFLFEYFSETQRNKGNFPGRFSGRQFSNSRSEMNVSTLELGDSALYLCASSLGPTKIDEQFFGPGTRLTVL.

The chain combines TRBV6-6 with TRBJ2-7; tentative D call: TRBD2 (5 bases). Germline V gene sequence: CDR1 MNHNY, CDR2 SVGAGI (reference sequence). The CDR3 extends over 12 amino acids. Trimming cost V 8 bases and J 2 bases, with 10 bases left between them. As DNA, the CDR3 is TGTGCCAGCCGGGGATCCACCTACGAGCAGTACTTC. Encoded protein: CASRGSTYEQYF.

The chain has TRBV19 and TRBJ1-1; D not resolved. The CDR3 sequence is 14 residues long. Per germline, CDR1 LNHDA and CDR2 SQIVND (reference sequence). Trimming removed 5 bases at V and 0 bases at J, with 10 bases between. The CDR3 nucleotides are TGTGCCAGTAGTTACCGGAGCATGAACACTGAAGCTTTCTTT. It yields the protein CASSYRSMNTEAFF.